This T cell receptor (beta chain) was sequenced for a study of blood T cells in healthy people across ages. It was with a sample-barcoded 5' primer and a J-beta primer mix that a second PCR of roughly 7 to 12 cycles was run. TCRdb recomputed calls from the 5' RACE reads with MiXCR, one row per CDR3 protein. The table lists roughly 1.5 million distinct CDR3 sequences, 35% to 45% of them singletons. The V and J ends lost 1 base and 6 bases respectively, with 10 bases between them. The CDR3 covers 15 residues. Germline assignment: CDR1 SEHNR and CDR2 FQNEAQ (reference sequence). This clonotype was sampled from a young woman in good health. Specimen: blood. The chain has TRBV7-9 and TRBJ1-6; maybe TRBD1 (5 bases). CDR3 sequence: CASSLVPGPNSPLHF. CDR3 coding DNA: TGTGCCAGCAGCTTAGTCCCAGGGCCTAATTCACCCCTCCACTTT.